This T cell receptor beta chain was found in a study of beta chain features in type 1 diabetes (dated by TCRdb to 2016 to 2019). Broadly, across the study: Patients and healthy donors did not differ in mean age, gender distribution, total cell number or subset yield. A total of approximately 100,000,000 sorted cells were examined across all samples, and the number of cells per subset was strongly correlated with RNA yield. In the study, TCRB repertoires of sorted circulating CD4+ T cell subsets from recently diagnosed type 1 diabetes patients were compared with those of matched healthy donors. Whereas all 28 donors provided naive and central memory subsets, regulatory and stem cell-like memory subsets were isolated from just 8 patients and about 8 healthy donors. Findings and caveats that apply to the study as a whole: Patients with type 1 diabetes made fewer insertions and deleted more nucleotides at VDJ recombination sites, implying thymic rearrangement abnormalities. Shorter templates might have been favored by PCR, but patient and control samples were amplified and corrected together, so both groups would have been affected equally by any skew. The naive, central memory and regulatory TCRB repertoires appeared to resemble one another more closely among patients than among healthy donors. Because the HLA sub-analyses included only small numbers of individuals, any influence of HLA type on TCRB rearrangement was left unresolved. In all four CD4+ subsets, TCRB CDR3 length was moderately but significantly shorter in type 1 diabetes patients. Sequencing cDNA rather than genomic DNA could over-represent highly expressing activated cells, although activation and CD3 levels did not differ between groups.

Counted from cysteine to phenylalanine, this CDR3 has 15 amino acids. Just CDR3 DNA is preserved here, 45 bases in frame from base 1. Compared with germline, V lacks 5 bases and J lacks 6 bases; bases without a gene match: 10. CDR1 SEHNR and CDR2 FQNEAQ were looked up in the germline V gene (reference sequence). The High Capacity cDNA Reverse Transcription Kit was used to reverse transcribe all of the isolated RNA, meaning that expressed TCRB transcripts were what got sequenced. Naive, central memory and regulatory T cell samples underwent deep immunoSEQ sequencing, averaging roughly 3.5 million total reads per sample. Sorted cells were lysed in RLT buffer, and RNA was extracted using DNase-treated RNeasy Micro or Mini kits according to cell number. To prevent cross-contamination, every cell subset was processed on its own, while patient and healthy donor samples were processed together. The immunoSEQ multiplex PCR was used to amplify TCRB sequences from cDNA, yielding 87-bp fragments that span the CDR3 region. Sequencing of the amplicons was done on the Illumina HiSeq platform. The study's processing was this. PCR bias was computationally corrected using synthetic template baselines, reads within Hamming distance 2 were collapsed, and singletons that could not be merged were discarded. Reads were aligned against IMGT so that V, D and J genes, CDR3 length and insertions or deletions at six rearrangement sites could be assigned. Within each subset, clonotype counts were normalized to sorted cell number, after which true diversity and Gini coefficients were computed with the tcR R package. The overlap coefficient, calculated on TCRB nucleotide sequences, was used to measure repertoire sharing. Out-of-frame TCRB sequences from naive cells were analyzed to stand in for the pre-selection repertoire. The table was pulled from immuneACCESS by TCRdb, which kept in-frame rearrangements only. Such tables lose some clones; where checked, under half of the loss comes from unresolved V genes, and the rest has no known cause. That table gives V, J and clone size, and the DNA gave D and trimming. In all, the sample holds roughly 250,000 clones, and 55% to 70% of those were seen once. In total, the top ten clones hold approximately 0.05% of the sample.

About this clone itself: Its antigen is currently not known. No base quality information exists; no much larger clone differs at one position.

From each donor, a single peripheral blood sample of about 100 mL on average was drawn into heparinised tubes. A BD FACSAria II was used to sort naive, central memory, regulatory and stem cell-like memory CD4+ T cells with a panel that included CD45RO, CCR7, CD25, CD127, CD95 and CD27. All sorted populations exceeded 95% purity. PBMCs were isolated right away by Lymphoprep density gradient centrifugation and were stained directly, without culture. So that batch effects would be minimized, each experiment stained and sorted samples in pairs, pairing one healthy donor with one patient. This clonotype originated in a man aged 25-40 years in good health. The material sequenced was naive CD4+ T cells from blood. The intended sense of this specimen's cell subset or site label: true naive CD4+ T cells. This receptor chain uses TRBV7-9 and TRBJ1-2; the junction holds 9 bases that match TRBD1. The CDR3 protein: CASSRAGTGIDGYTF. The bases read TGTGCCAGCAGCAGAGCCGGGACAGGGATCGATGGCTACACCTTC.